The following is a T cell receptor beta chain sequence with its context. Antigen unknown. The sample originates from a study of CD8 T cells in ankylosing spondylitis. Findings and limits, study-wide: A TCR beta motif of 8 or 9 highly homologous variants appeared characteristic of ankylosing spondylitis blood.

Germline V gene lookup returns CDR1 SGHRS and CDR2 YFSETQ. After removal of 4 bases from V and 1 base from J, the junction contained 3 bases not matched to a gene. The CDR3 is 15 residues long. In TCRdb, the 5' RACE reads were re-called with MiXCR into one record per CDR3 protein. The data hold some 800,000 distinct CDR3 sequences, with 12% observed a single time. The sequencing sample was made of blood, either unsorted or a sorted T cell fraction (not recorded which). The origin of this receptor is a male donor with ankylosing spondylitis. The gene calls are TRBV5-1 and TRBJ2-2; 8 bases map to TRBD2. The CDR3 nucleotides are TGCGCCAGCAGCAATAGCGGGGTGAACACCGGGGAGCTGTTTTTT. Translated, it gives CASSNSGVNTGELFF.